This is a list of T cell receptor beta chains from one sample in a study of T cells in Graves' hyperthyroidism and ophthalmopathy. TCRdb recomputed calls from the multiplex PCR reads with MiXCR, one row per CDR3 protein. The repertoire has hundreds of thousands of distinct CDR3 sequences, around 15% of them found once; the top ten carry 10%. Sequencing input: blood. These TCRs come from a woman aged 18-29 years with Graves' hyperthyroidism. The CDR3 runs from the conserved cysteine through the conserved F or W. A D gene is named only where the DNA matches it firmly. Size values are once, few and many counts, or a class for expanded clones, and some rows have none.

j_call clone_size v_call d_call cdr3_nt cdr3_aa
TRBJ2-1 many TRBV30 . TGTGCCTGCCGAATGGGGGCGGCGGACAACGGTGAGCAGTTCTTC CACRMGAADNGEQFF
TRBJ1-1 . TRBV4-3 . TGCGCCAGCAGCCAAGATGGGGCAGGGGCAGGAGCTTTCTTT CASSQDGAGAGAFF
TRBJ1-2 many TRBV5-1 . TGCGCCAGCAGCTTGGCATCGGACAGTCTATATGGCTACACCTTC CASSLASDSLYGYTF
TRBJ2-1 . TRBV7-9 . TGTGCCAGCAGCTCCTACCAAGAGCAGTTCTTC CASSSYQEQFF
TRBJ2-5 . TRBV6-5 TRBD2 TGTGCCAGCAGTTCCGGGACTAGCGTTCAAGAGACCCAGTACTTC CASSSGTSVQETQYF
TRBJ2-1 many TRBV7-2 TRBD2 TGTGCCAGCAGCTCCCGGACTAGCGGGAGGGGAAATGAGCAGTTCTTC CASSSRTSGRGNEQFF
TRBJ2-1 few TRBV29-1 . TGCAGCGTTTTGGGATGGAGCAATGAGCAGTTCTTC CSVLGWSNEQFF
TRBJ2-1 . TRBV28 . TGTGCCAGCAGTTCCCTCGGGTCGGGGAAATCCGTTCACTGGTTCTTC CASSSLGSGKSVHWFF
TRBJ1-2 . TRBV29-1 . TGCAGCGTTCGACGGGTCCTGGATGGCTACACCTTC CSVRRVLDGYTF
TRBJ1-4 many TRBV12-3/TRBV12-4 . TGTGCCAGCACTCCAAGCCGGGGCCGGACCACTAATGAAAAACTGTTTTTT CASTPSRGRTTNEKLFF
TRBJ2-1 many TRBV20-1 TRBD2 TGCAGTGCTAGACCCATGCGGCGGGAGTTGAATGAGCAGTTCTTC CSARPMRRELNEQFF
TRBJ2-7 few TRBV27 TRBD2 TGTGCCAGTAAAGGGACTAGCGGGAAAGTAGGTTACGAGCAGTACTTC CASKGTSGKVGYEQYF
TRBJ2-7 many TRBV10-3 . TGTGCCATCAGTGAGTCAGGTCTTGTGGCTCAACTATCCTACGAGCAGTACTTC CAISESGLVAQLSYEQYF
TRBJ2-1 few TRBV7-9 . TGTGCCAGCAGCTTAGTGGGGACTCACCAATACAATGAGCAGTTCTTC CASSLVGTHQYNEQFF
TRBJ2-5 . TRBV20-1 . TGCAGTGCTAGACAGACGGGAGCCCAAGAGACCCAGTACTTC CSARQTGAQETQYF
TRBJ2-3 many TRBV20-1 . TGCAGTGCTAGTCAAAGCACAGATACGCAGTATTTT CSASQSTDTQYF
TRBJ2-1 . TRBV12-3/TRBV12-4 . TGTGCCAGCAGTTTAGGACTACAATATGAGCAGTTCTTC CASSLGLQYEQFF
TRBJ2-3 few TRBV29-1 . TGCAGCGGCTACAGTGGGGAAGATACGCAGTATTTT CSGYSGEDTQYF
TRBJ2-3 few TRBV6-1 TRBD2 TGTGCCAGCAGCCCTAGCGGGAGGGCCGTAGATACGCAGTATTTT CASSPSGRAVDTQYF
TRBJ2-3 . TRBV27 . TGTGCCAGCAGTTTTTTAGCCCCAACTAGCACAGATACGCAGTATTTT CASSFLAPTSTDTQYF
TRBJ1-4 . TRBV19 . TGTGCCAGTAGTAAGGGACCCCATGAAAAACTGTTTTTT CASSKGPHEKLFF
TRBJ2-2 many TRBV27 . TGTGCCAGCAGTTCCAAGATTCCTGGCACCGGGGAGCTGTTTTTT CASSSKIPGTGELFF
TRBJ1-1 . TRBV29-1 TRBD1 TGCAGCGTTGAAGGCCGGGACAGGGAGTGGGTAGCTTTCTTT CSVEGRDREWVAFF
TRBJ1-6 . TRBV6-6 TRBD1 TGTGCCAGCAGTTACACCCGGACAGGACTCTATAATTCACCCCTCCACTTT CASSYTRTGLYNSPLHF
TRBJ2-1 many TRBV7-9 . TGTGCCAGCAGCTTCCGGGACGGACCCAATGAGCAGTTCTTC CASSFRDGPNEQFF
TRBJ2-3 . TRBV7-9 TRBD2 TGTGCCAGCAGCCCCTCAGCGGGAGGTGATACGCAGTATTTT CASSPSAGGDTQYF
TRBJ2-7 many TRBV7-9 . TGTGCCAGCAGTCCCAGGTCAGGGTTCCACGAGCAGTACTTC CASSPRSGFHEQYF
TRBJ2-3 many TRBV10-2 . TGCGCCAGCAGTGAGCAGGGCAACGCAGATACGCAGTATTTT CASSEQGNADTQYF
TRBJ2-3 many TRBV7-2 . TGTGCCAGCAGCTCCAGATGGGAAGCACCTAGCACAGATACGCAGTATTTT CASSSRWEAPSTDTQYF
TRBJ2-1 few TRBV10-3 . TGTGCCATCAGAAACGCGGGAACAGGGAATGAGCAGTTCTTC CAIRNAGTGNEQFF
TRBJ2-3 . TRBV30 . TGTGCCTGGAGCCCACCCCCCAGGGGATCCGGAACAGATACGCAGTATTTT CAWSPPPRGSGTDTQYF
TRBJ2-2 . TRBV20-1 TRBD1 TGCAGTGCTAGAGGTTACCTAACAGGGGTCGACACCGGGGAGCTGTTTTTT CSARGYLTGVDTGELFF
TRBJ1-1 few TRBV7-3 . TGTGCCAGCAGCTTAATGGGGGTTGGTAACACTGAAGCTTTCTTT CASSLMGVGNTEAFF
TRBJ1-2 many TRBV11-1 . TGTGCCAGCAGCTTAGCCGGGACGGACCATTATGGCTACACCTTC CASSLAGTDHYGYTF
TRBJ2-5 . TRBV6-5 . . CASSYSSFAPGNF
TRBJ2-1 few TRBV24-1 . TGTGCCACCAGTGATTTGCAGCCAGGGGGGAATGAGCAGTTCTTC CATSDLQPGGNEQFF
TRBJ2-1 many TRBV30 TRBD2 TGTGCCTGGAGTCGGGAGGCTCGCTACAATGAGCAGTTCTTC CAWSREARYNEQFF
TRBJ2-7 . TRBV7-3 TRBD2 TGTGCCAGCAGCCTAAATAGCGGGTCCCTCTACGAGCAGTACTTC CASSLNSGSLYEQYF
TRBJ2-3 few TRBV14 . TGTGCCAGCAGCCAAGCACTACGGGGAGCAGATACGCAGTATTTT CASSQALRGADTQYF
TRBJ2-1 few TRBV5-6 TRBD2 TGTGCCAGCAGCTTTGGTCCAACCGGGACTAGTGTAAATGAGCAGTTCTTC CASSFGPTGTSVNEQFF
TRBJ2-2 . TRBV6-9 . TGTGCCAGCAGTTACAGAGGGCTGCCCGGGGAGCTGTTTTTT CASSYRGLPGELFF
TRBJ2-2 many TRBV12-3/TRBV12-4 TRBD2 TGTGCCAGCAGTTTTGGGCTAGCGGATGCGAACACCGGGGAGCTGTTTTTT CASSFGLADANTGELFF
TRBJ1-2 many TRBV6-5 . TGTGCCAGCAGTTACTCGATGGCAGCCTATGGCTACACCTTC CASSYSMAAYGYTF
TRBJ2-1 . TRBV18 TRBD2 TGTGCCAGCTCACCCGGGACTAGCGATGAGCAGTTCTTC CASSPGTSDEQFF
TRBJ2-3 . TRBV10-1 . TGCGCCACGAGGCCCGGGGTGGCCCGCACAGATACGCAGTATTTT CATRPGVARTDTQYF
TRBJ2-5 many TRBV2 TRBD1 TGTGCCAGCAGTGACTCCCAGGGGGCGCCGAAGACCCAGTACTTC CASSDSQGAPKTQYF
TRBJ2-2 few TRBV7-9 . TGTGCCAGCAGCTTAGCTGCTCAGGACAGGGAGCTGTTTTTT CASSLAAQDRELFF
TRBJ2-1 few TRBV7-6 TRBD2 TGTGCCAGCAGCTTAGGGGTAGCGGGATATTCTGAGGAGCAGTTCTTC CASSLGVAGYSEEQFF